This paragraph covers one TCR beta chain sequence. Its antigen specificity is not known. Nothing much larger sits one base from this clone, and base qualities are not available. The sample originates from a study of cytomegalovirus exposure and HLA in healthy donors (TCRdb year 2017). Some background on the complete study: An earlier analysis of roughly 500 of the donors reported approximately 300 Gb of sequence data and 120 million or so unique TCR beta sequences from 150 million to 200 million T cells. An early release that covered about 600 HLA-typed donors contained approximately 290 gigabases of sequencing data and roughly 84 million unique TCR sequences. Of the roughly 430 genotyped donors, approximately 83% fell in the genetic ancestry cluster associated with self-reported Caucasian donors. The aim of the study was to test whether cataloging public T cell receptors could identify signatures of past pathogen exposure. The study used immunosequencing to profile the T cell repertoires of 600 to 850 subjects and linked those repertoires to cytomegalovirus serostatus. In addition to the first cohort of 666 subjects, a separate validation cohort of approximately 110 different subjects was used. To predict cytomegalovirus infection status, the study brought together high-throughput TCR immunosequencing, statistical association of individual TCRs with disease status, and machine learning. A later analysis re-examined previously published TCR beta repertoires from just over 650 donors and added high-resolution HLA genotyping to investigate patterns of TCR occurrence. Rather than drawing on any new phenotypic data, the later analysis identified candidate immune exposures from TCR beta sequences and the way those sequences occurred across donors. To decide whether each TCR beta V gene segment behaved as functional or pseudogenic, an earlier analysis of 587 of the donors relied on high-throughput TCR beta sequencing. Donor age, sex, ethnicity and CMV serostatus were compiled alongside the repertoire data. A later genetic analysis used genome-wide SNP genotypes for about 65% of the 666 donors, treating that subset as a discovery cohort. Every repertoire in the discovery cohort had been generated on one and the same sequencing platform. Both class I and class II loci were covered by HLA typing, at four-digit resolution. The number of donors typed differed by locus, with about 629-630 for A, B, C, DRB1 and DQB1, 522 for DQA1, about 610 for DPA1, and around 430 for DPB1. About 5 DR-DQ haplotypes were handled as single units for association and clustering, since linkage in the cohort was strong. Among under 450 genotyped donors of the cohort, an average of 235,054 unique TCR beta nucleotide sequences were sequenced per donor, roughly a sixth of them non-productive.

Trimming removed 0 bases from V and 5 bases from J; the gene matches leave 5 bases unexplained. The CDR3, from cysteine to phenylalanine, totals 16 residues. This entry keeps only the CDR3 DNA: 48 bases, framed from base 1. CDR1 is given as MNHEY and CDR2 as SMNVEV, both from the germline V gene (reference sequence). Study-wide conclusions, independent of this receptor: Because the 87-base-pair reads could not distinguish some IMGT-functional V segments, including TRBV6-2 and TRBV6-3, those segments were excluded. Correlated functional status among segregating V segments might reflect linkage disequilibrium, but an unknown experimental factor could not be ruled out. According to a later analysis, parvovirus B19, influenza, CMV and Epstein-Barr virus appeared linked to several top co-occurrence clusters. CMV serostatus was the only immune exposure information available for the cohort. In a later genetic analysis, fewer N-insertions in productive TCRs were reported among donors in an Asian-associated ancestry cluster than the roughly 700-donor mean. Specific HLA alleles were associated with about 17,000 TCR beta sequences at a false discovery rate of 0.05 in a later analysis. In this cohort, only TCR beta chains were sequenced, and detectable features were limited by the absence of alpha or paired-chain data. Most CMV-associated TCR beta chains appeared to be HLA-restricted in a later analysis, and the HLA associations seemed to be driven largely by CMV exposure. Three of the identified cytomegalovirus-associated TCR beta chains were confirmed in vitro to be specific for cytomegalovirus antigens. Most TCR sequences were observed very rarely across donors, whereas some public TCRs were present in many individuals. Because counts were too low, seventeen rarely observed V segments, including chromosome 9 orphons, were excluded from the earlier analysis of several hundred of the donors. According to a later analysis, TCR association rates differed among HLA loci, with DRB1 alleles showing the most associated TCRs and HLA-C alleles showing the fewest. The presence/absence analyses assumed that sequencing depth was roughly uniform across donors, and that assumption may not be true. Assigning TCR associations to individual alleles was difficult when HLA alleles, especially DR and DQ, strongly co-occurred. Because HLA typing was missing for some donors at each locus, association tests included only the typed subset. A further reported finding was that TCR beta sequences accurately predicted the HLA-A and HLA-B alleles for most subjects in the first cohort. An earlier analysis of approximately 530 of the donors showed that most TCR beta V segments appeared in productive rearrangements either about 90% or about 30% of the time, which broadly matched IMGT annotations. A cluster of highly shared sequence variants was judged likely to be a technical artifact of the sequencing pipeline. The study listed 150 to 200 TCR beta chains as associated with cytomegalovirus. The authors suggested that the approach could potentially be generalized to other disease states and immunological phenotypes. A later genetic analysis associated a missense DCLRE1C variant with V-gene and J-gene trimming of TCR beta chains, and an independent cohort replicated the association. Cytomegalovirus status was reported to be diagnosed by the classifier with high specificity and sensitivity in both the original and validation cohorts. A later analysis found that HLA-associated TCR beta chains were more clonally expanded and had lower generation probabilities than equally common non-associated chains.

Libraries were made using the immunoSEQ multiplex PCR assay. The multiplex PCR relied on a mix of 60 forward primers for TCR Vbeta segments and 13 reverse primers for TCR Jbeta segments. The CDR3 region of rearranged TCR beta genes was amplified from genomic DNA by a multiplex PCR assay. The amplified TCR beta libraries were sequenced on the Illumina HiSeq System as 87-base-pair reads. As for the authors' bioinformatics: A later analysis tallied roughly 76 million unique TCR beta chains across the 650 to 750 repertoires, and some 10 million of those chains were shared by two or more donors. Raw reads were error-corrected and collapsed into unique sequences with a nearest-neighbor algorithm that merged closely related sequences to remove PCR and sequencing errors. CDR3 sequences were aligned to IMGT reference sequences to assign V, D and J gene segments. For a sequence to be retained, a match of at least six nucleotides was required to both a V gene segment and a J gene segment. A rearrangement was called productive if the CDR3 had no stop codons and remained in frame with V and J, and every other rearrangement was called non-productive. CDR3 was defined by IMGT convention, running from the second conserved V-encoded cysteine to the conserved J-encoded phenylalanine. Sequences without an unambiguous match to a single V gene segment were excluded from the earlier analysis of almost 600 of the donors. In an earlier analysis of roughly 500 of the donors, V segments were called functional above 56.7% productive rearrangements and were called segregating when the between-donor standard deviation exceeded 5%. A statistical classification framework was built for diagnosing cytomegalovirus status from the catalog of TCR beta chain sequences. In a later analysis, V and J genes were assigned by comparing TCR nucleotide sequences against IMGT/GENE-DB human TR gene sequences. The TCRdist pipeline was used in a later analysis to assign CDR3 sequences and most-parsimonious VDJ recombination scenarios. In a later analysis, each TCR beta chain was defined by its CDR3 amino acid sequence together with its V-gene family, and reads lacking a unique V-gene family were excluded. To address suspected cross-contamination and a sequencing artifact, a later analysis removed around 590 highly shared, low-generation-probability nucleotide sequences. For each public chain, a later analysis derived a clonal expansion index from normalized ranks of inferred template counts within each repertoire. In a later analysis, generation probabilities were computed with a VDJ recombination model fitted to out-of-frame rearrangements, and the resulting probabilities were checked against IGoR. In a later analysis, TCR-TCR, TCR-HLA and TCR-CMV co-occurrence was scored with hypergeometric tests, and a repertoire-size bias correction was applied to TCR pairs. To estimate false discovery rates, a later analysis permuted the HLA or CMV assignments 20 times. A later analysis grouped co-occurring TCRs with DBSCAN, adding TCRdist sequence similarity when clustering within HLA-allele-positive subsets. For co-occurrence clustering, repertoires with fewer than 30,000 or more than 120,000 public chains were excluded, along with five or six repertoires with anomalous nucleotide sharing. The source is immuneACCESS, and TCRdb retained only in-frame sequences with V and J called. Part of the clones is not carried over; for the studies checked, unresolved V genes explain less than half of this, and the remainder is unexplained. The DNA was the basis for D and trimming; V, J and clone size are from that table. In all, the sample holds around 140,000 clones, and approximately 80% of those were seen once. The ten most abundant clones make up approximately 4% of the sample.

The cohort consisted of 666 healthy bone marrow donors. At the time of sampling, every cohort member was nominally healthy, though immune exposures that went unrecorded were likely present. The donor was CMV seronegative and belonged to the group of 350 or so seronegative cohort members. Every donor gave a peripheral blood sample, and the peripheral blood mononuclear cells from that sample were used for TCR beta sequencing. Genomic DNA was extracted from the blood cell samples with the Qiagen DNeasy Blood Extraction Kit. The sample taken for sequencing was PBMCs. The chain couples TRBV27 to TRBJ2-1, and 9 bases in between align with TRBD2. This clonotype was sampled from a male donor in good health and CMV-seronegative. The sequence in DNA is TGTGCCAGCAGTTTATCGACGCGGGGGGGCAACAATGAGCAGTTCTTC. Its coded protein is CASSLSTRGGNNEQFF.